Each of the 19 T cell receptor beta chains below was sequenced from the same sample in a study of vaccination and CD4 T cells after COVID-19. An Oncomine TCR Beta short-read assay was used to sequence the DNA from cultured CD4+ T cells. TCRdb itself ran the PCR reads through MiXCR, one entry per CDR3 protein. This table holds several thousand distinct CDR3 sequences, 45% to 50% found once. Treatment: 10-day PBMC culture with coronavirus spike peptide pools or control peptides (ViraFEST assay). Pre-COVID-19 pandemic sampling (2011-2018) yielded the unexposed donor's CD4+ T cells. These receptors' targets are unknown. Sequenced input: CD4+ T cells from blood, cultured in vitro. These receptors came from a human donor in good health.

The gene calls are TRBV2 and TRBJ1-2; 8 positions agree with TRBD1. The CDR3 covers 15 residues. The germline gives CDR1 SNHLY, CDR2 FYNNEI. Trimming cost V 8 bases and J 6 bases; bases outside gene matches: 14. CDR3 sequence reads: CASSLRQGAGDGYTF. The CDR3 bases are TGTGCCAGCTCTTTACGTCAGGGGGCGGGCGATGGCTACACCTTC.

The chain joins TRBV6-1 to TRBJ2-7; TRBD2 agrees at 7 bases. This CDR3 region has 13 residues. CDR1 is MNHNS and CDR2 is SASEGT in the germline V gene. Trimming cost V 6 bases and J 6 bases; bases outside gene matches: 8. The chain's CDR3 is CASRTGGRIEQYF. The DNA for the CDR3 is TGTGCCAGCAGAACGGGCGGGAGAATCGAGCAGTACTTC.

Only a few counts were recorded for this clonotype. The CDR3 coding sequence is TGTGCCAGCAGTGAAGGTTTCGCGACTGAAGCTTTCTTT. Translated, it gives CASSEGFATEAFF. This sequence joins TRBV6-1 and TRBJ1-1, with D uncertain. Germline V CDR1 and CDR2: MNHNS, SASEGT. The V end lost 1 base, the J end lost 5 bases, and 8 bases lay between the germline ends. The CDR3 runs to 13 residues.

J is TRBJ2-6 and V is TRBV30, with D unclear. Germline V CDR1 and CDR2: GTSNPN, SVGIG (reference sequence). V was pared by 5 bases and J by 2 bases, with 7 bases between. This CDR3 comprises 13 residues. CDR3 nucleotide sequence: TGTGCCTGGGGGTTGACTGGGGCCAACGTCCTGACTTTC. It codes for CAWGLTGANVLTF.

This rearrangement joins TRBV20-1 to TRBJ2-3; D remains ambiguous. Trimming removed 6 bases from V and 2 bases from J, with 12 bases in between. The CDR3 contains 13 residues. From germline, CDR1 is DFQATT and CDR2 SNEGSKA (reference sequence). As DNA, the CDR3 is TGCAGTGCCCTGACCGTGATCACAGATACGCAGTATTTT. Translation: CSALTVITDTQYF.

CDR3 loop: CAIREKLQGAGGYTF. For the CDR3, the DNA is TGTGCCATCAGGGAAAAGTTACAGGGGGCGGGTGGCTACACCTTC. V is TRBV10-3 and J is TRBJ1-2; 9 bases align to TRBD1. The germline V gene has CDR1 ENHRY and CDR2 SYGVKD. This CDR3 is 15 amino acids long. V gave up 6 bases and J gave up 7 bases; unmatched junction bases: 12.

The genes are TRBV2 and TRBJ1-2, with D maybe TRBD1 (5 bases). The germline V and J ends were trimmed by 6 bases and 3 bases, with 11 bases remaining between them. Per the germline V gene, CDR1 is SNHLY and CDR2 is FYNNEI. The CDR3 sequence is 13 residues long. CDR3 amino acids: CASRRDPYYGYTF. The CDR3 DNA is TGTGCCAGCAGACGGGACCCCTACTATGGCTACACCTTC.

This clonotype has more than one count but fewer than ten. The CDR3 here is CSAAPSGGATDTQYF. The CDR3 nucleotides are TGCAGTGCGGCACCTAGCGGGGGGGCCACAGATACGCAGTATTTT. This chain uses TRBV20-1 with TRBJ2-3, with 12 bases identical to TRBD2. Germline trimming cut 6 bases from V and 2 bases from J; bases unmatched to any gene: 6. Germline V CDR1 and CDR2: DFQATT, SNEGSKA (reference sequence). This CDR3 region has 15 residues.

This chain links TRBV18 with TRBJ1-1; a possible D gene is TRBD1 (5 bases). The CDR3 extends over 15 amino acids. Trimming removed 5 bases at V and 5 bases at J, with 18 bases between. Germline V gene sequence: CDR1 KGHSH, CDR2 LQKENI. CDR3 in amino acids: CASSAGVGWRTEAFF. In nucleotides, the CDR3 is TGTGCCAGCTCAGCGGGGGTGGGTTGGCGGACTGAAGCTTTCTTT.

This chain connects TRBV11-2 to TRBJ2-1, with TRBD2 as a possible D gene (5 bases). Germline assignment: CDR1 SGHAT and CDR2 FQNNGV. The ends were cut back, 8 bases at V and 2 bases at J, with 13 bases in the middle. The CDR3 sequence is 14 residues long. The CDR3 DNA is TGTGCCAGCCAGAGGGTTGCAGCCTACAATGAGCAGTTCTTC. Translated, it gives CASQRVAAYNEQFF.

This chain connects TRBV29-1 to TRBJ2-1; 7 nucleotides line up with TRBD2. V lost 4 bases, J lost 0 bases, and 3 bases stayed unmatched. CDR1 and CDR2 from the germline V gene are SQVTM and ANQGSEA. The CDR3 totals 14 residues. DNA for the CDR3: TGCAGCGTTGTTGGCGGGAGCTCCTACAATGAGCAGTTCTTC. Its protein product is CSVVGGSSYNEQFF.

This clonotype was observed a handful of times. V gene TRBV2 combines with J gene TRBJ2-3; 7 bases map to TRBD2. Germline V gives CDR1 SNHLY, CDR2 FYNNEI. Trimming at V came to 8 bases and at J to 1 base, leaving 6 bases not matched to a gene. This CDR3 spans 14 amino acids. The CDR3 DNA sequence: TGTGCCAGCGGGTCTAGCGGTCGCACAGATACGCAGTATTTT. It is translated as CASGSSGRTDTQYF.

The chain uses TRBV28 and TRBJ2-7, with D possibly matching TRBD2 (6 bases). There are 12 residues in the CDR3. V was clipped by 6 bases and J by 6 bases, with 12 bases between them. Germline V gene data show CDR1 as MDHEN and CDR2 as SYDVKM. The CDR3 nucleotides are TGTGCCAGCAGCAGCGGGCCCGGCGAGCAGTACTTC. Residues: CASSSGPGEQYF.

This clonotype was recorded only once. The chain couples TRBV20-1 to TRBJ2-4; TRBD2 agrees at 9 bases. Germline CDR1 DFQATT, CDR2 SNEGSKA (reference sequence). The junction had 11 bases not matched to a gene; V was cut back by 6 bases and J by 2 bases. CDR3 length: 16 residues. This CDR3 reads CSATPAGGLTKNIQYF. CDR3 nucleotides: TGCAGTGCGACGCCAGCGGGAGGTCTAACCAAAAACATTCAGTACTTC.

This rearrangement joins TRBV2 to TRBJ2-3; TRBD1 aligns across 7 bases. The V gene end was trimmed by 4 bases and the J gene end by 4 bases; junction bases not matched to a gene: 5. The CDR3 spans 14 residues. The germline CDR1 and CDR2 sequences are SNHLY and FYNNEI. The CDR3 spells CASSAATGPDTQYF. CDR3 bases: TGTGCCAGCAGTGCGGCGACAGGGCCAGATACGCAGTATTTT. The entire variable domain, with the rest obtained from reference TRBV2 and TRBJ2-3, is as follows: EPEVTQTPSHQVTQMGQEVILRCVPISNHLYFYWYRQILGQKVEFLVSFYNNEISEKSEIFDDQFSVERPDGSNFTLKIRSTKLEDSAMYFCASSAATGPDTQYFGPGTRLTVL.

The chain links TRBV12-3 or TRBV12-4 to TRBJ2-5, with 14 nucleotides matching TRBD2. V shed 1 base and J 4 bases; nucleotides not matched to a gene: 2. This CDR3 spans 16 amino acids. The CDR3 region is CASSLETSGRGETQYF. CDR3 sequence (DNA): TGTGCCAGCAGTTTAGAGACTAGCGGGAGGGGAGAGACCCAGTACTTC.

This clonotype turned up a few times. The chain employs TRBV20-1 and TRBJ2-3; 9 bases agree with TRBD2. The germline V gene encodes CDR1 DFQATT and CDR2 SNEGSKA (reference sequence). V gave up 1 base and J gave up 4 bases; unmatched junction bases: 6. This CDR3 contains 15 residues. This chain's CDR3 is CSARVEREEPDTQYF. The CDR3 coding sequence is TGCAGTGCTAGAGTTGAGCGGGAGGAACCAGATACGCAGTATTTT.

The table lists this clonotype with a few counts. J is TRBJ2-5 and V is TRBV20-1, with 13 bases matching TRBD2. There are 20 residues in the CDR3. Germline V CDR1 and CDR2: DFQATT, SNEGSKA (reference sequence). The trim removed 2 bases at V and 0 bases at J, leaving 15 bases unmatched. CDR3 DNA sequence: TGCAGTGCTAGAATCGGACTAGCGGGGGACACAGCAACTAACCAAGAGACCCAGTACTTC. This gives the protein CSARIGLAGDTATNQETQYF.

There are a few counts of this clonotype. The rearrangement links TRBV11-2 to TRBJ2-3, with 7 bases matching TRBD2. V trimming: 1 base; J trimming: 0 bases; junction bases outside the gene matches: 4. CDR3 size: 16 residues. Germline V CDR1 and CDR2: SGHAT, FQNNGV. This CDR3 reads CASSLGLAYSTDTQYF. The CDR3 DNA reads TGTGCCAGCAGCTTAGGACTAGCTTACAGCACAGATACGCAGTATTTT.